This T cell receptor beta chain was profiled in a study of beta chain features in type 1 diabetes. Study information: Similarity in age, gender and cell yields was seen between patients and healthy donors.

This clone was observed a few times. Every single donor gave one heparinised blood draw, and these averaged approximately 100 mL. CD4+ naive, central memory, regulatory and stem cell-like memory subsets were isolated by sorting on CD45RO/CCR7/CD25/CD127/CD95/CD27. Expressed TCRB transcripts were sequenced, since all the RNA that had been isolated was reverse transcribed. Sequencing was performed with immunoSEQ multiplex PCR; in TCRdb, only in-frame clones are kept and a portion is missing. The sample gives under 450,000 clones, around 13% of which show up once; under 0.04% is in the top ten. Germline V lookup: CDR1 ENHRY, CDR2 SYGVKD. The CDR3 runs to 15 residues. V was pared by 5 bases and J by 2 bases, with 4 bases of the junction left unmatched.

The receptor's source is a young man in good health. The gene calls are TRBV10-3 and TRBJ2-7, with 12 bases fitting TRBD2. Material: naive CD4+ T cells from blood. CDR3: CAISRPSGGAYEQYF. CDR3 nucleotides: TGTGCCATCAGTCGACCTAGCGGGGGGGCCTACGAGCAGTACTTC.